This note documents a single T cell receptor (beta chain) sequence. The antigen remains unidentified. The sample originates from a study of CD4+ T cells in melanoma. Study-wide results and limits: A reported correlation linked neoantigen-specific CD4+ T cells to CD8+, macrophage and B cell function. Diverse differentiation states were reported for melanoma neoantigen-specific CD4+ T cells.

This table comes from immunoSEQ multiplex PCR, and its TCRdb copy is limited to in-frame clones, with some not included. The profile shows 110,000 to 150,000 clones, about 93% of them singletons. This TCR derives from a human donor with melanoma.

CDR3 loop: CASSPNTETGGEAFF. DNA for the CDR3: TGTGCCAGCTCACCAAACACGGAGACAGGGGGCGAAGCTTTCTTT. V and J are TRBV18 and TRBJ1-1, with 10 bases lining up with TRBD1. J was trimmed by 8 bases and V by 2 bases; bases with no gene match: 8. Germline CDR1 reads KGHSH; CDR2 reads LQKENI. This CDR3 has 15 residues.